A single sample gave rise to the 25 T cell receptor beta chains below, sequenced in a study of CD8 T cells in Susac syndrome. Random-hexamer reverse transcription was applied to 0.5 to 1 ug RNA. TCRdb re-analysed the immunoSEQ multiplex PCR reads in MiXCR, keeping a single row per CDR3 protein. The repertoire consists of about 200,000 distinct CDR3 sequences, with 85% to 95% occurring once and the leading ten covering approximately 0.094%. Sequencing input: CD4+ T cells from PBMCs. The source is a human donor in good health.

The rearrangement joins TRBV20-1 to TRBJ1-5; D call uncertain. Looked up from germline, CDR1 is DFQATT and CDR2 is SNEGSKA (reference sequence). CDR3 length: 15 amino acids. The V and J ends lost 3 bases and 0 bases respectively, with 12 bases between them. Written as DNA, the CDR3 is TGCAGTGCTAGTGAAGTGGGGTATAGCAATCAGCCCCAGCATTTT. This sequence encodes CSASEVGYSNQPQHF.

The chain employs TRBV20-1 and TRBJ2-3; tentative D call: TRBD1 (5 bases). V was clipped by 2 bases and J by 5 bases, with 8 bases between them. CDR3 size: 12 residues. Germline CDR1 reads DFQATT; CDR2 reads SNEGSKA (reference sequence). CDR3 loop: CSARTDRDTQYF. CDR3 in DNA: TGCAGTGCTAGAACCGACAGAGATACGCAGTATTTT.

The chain couples TRBV20-1 to TRBJ2-3; 7 nucleotides match TRBD1. The CDR3 runs 13 residues. Trimming cost V 5 bases and J 4 bases; bases outside gene matches: 6. Germline CDR1 is DFQATT and CDR2 is SNEGSKA (reference sequence). This chain's CDR3 is CSAQDRVADTQYF. DNA of the CDR3: TGCAGTGCTCAAGACAGGGTAGCAGATACGCAGTATTTT.

The chain recombines TRBV7-9 with TRBJ1-6; D call uncertain. CDR1 and CDR2 (germline): SEHNR, FQNEAQ (reference sequence). V was cut by 2 bases and J by 6 bases, with 17 bases left in between. The CDR3 is made up of 17 amino acids. CDR3 sequence reads: CASSLFRPSPTNSPLHF. For the CDR3, the DNA is TGTGCCAGCAGCTTATTCCGGCCATCGCCCACTAATTCACCCCTCCACTTT.

The V and J genes are TRBV15 and TRBJ2-3; no definite D call. The CDR3 length is 15 residues. V gave up 0 bases and J gave up 0 bases, with 7 bases separating them. Germline V gene lookup returns CDR1 LNHNV and CDR2 YYDKDF (reference sequence). The CDR3, as DNA: TGTGCCACCAGCAGAGATCCTGGGAGCACAGATACGCAGTATTTT. As protein: CATSRDPGSTDTQYF. The full variable domain, its missing parts supplied by reference TRBV15 and TRBJ2-3, is DAMVIQNPRYQVTQFGKPVTLSCSQTLNHNVMYWYQQKSSQAPKLLFHYYDKDFNNEADTPDNFQSRRPNTSFCFLDIRSPGLGDTAMYLCATSRDPGSTDTQYFGPGTRLTVL.

V is TRBV12-3 or TRBV12-4 and J is TRBJ2-7; D remains ambiguous. This CDR3 contains 14 residues. V lost 3 bases, J lost 1 base, and 10 bases lay in between. The CDR3 reads CASSFEGISYEQYF. CDR3 sequence (DNA): TGTGCCAGCAGTTTTGAAGGGATTTCCTACGAGCAGTACTTC.

This sequence joins TRBV7-2 and TRBJ2-5, with D perhaps matching TRBD2 (6 bases). The germline V gene has CDR1 SGHTA and CDR2 FQGNSA. V lost 3 bases and J lost 4, with 12 bases in between. The CDR3 extends over 14 amino acids. The CDR3 DNA reads TGTGCCAGCAGCTTTAGGAGGGTAACAGAGACCCAGTACTTC. It specifies CASSFRRVTETQYF.

CDR3 coding DNA: TGTGCCTGGAGTGTAGGGGCATTGAATCAGCCCCAGCATTTT. Its protein product is CAWSVGALNQPQHF. The chain joins TRBV30 to TRBJ1-5; D is perhaps TRBD1 (5 bases). Germline V gene sequence: CDR1 GTSNPN, CDR2 SVGIG (reference sequence). The CDR3 runs to 14 residues. V was cut by 0 bases and J by 4 bases, with 10 bases left in between.

This chain joins TRBV2 and TRBJ2-3, with 9 bases that match TRBD1. V lost 3 bases to trimming and J lost 1 base; unmatched junction nucleotides: 2. CDR1 and CDR2 from the germline V gene are SNHLY and FYNNEI. The CDR3 loop spans 15 amino acids. CDR3 in DNA: TGTGCCAGCAGTGAGGACAGGGGAGGCACAGATACGCAGTATTTT. Protein sequence: CASSEDRGGTDTQYF.

V and J are TRBV4-2 and TRBJ1-6, with 10 nucleotides matching TRBD1. This CDR3 has 17 amino acids. Per the germline V gene, CDR1 is LGHNA and CDR2 is YNFKEQ. The V and J ends lost 0 bases and 14 bases, in that order; junction bases with no gene match: 13. As DNA, the CDR3 is TGTGCCAGCAGCCAAGACCTTGCGGGACAGGGGCCTCATTCCCTCCACTTT. This sequence encodes CASSQDLAGQGPHSLHF.

This rearrangement joins TRBV25-1 to TRBJ1-4; unclear D gene. This CDR3 is 11 amino acids long. Germline V lookup: CDR1 MGHDK, CDR2 SYGVNS. V lost 6 bases to trimming and J lost 5 bases, with 4 bases between them. This chain's CDR3 is CASSFNEKLFF. CDR3 DNA sequence: TGTGCCAGCAGCTTCAATGAAAAACTGTTTTTT.

The chain employs TRBV6-5 and TRBJ2-3; D not certain. Trimming removed 7 bases at V and 4 bases at J, with 6 bases between. The CDR3 spans 11 residues. Germline V lookup: CDR1 MNHEY, CDR2 SVGAGI. The CDR3 loop reads CASTRSDTQYF. The CDR3, as DNA: TGTGCCAGCACCCGTTCAGATACGCAGTATTTT.

This chain uses TRBV27 with TRBJ1-1, with D unresolved. This CDR3 has 13 residues. Germline CDR1 is MNHEY and CDR2 is SMNVEV (reference sequence). V lost 6 bases and J 3 bases, leaving 11 bases between the germline ends. CDR3 nucleotide sequence: TGTGCCAGCAGCCCTCAGTCAGACACTGAAGCTTTCTTT. It translates to CASSPQSDTEAFF.

V and J are TRBV27 and TRBJ1-1, with D possibly being TRBD1 (6 bases). Between the trimmed V and J ends, which lost 0 bases and 6 bases, there was a span of 14 bases. This CDR3 has 15 amino acids. CDR1 MNHEY and CDR2 SMNVEV come from the germline V gene (reference sequence). CDR3 region: CASSLSPPGEAEAFF. DNA of the CDR3: TGTGCCAGCAGTTTATCGCCACCAGGGGAAGCTGAAGCTTTCTTT.

CDR3 nucleotides: TGTGCCAGCAGGGGGGACACGGCGGGCAATCAGCCCCAGCATTTT. This sequence encodes CASRGDTAGNQPQHF. The gene calls are TRBV2 and TRBJ1-5, with D perhaps matching TRBD1 (6 bases). V lost 6 bases and J 2 bases, leaving 14 bases between the germline ends. The CDR3 covers 15 residues. Germline V gene data show CDR1 as SNHLY and CDR2 as FYNNEI.

This chain links TRBV19 with TRBJ2-5; D remains ambiguous. The germline V gene has CDR1 LNHDA and CDR2 SQIVND (reference sequence). This CDR3 contains 14 residues. Trimming took off 3 bases at V and 0 bases at J, with 8 bases between the two ends. This chain's CDR3 is CASSMSSYQETQYF. CDR3 DNA sequence: TGTGCCAGTAGTATGTCATCGTACCAAGAGACCCAGTACTTC.

This clonotype was recorded a few times. The gene calls are TRBV28 and TRBJ2-7; possibly TRBD1 or TRBD2 for D (5 bases each). The CDR3 has 14 amino acids. Germline values: CDR1 MDHEN, CDR2 SYDVKM. Deletions cut 5 bases from V and 0 bases from J, with 11 bases between. CDR3 sequence: CASSPGPSSYEQYV. The CDR3 DNA is TGTGCCAGCAGTCCGGGACCTAGCTCCTACGAGCAGTACGTC.

The rearrangement uses TRBV29-1 and TRBJ2-5; maybe TRBD2 (6 bases). This CDR3 is 16 amino acids long. V dropped 0 bases and J dropped 4 bases, with 18 bases sitting between them. CDR1 and CDR2 from the germline V gene are SQVTM and ANQGSEA. DNA of the CDR3: TGCAGCGTTGAAGATCTTACACTAGCAGCTTCAGAGACCCAGTACTTC. Translated, it gives CSVEDLTLAASETQYF.

This clonotype is a singleton in its sample. This rearrangement joins TRBV12-3 or TRBV12-4 to TRBJ1-5; D is uncertain. The CDR3 spans 14 residues. Trimming removed 2 bases from V and 1 base from J, with 6 bases in between. The CDR3 spells CASSLPSSNQPQHF. CDR3 coding DNA: TGTGCCAGCAGTTTACCATCGAGCAATCAGCCCCAGCATTTT.

The chain joins TRBV9 to TRBJ1-1, with D possibly matching TRBD1 (5 bases). From germline, CDR1 is SGDLS and CDR2 YYNGEE. V was shortened by 3 bases and J by 0 bases, with 9 bases between the two germline ends. This CDR3 is 14 amino acids long. This CDR3 reads CASSGDSLNTEAFF. CDR3 DNA sequence: TGTGCCAGCAGCGGAGACAGTTTGAACACTGAAGCTTTCTTT.

The sample holds a few counts of this clonotype. The CDR3 coding sequence is TGTGCCAGCGCCCCGGGGAACTATGGCTACACCTTC. This gives the protein CASAPGNYGYTF. V usage is TRBV19 and J usage is TRBJ1-2, with D hard to call. Trimming pared 9 bases from V and 2 bases from J, leaving 10 bases between. The CDR3 totals 12 residues. Germline V lookup: CDR1 LNHDA, CDR2 SQIVND (reference sequence).

The chain has TRBV11-2 and TRBJ2-7; TRBD1 or TRBD2 may be the D gene (5 bases each). Germline V CDR1 and CDR2: SGHAT, FQNNGV. Trimming took 1 base from V and 5 from J, leaving 15 bases between them. The CDR3 is 15 amino acids. CDR3: CASSLGGVIGDEQYV. The CDR3 DNA is TGTGCCAGCAGCTTAGGAGGGGTGATTGGCGACGAGCAGTACGTC.

The genes are TRBV10-1 and TRBJ2-7; weak D call: TRBD2 (5 bases). The CDR3 extends over 15 amino acids. V lost 6 bases, J lost 3 bases, and 18 bases lay in between. Per the germline V gene, CDR1 is WNHNN and CDR2 is SYGVQD (reference sequence). In nucleotides, the CDR3 is TGCGCCAGCAGCCCCAGTGGGAGTCGGGACTACGAGCAGTACTTC. This translates into CASSPSGSRDYEQYF.

The chain uses TRBV6-2 or TRBV6-3 and TRBJ2-3, with D unresolved. This CDR3 has 13 residues. Germline V lookup: CDR1 MNHEY, CDR2 SVGEGT. Trimming removed 3 bases at V and 6 bases at J, with 10 bases between. The CDR3 nucleotides read TGTGCCAGCAGTTATCTACCAGAGGATACGCAGTATTTT. Encoded protein: CASSYLPEDTQYF.

This chain connects TRBV12-3 or TRBV12-4 to TRBJ1-5, with D possibly matching TRBD1 (6 bases). This CDR3 has 13 amino acids. V lost 6 bases and J 3 bases, leaving 9 bases between the germline ends. CDR3 region: CASRRQDNQPQHF. Written as DNA, the CDR3 is TGTGCCAGCAGGCGACAGGACAATCAGCCCCAGCATTTT.